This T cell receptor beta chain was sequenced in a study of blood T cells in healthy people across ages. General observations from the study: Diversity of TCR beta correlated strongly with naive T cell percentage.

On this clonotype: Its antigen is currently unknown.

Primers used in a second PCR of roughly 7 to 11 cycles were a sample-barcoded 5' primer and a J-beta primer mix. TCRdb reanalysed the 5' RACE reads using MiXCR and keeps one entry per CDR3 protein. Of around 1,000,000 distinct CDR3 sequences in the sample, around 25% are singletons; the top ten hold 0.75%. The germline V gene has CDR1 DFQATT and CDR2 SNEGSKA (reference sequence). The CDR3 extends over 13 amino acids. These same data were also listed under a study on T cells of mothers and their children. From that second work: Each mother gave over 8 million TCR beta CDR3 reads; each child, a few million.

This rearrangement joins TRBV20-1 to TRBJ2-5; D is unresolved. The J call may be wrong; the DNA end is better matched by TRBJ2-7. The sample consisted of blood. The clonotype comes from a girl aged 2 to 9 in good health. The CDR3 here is CSALGIEGYEQYF. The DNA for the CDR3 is TGCAGTGCTCTTGGGATCGAAGGCTACGAGCAGTACTTC.